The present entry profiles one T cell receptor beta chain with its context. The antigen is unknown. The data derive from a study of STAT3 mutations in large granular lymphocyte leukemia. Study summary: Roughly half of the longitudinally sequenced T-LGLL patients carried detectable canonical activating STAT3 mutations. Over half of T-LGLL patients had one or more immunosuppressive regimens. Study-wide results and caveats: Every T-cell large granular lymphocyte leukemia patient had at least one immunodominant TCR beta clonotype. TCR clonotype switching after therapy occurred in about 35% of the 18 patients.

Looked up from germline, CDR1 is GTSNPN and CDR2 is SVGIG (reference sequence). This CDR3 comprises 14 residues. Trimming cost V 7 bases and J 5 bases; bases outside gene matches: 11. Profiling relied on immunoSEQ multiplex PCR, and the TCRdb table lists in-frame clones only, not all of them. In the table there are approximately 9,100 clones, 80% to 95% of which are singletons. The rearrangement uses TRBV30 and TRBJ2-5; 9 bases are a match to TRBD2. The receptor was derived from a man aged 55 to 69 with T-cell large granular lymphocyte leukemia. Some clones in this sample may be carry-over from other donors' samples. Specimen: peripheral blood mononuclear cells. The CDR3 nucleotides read TGTGCCTCCGATGGCGGGAGGGCCGGGGAGACCCAGTACTTC. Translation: CASDGGRAGETQYF.